The rows below give T cell receptor beta chains drawn from one sample of a study of OX40 agonist ivuxolimab in advanced cancers. The table came from immunoSEQ multiplex PCR; TCRdb's copy has only in-frame clones and leaves some out. Here the sample spans approximately 18,000 clones, roughly 72% being singletons. This specimen consisted of CD4+ or CD8+ T cells sorted from blood, obtained in a trial of the OX40 agonist ivuxolimab. These receptors all come from an adult with an advanced solid tumor such as melanoma, head and neck, liver or kidney cancer. CDR3s include the opening cysteine and the closing phenylalanine or tryptophan. The D gene is left open where the match is weak. Size is omitted from some rows. Given values are once, few, many or a class for expanded clones.

NA	NA	TRBJ2-5	TRBV7-9	TGTGCCAGCAGCTTAGCTTCCGGGGGAGTCCCTAAAGAGACCCAGTACTTC	CASSLASGGVPKETQYF
few	TRBD2	TRBJ2-7	TRBV4-3	TGCGCCAGCAGCGAGAGACTAGCGGGAGCGAGGGACGAGCAGTACTTC	CASSERLAGARDEQYF
NA	NA	TRBJ1-1	TRBV5-1	TGCGCCAGCAGCTTGGCCTTAGGAGGCAGTGTGAACACTGAAGCTTTCTTT	CASSLALGGSVNTEAFF
NA	NA	TRBJ2-1	TRBV7-9	TGTGCCAGCAGCTTAGTAGGGGGGGGCCGCCCGAATGAGCAGTTCTTC	CASSLVGGGRPNEQFF
NA	NA	TRBJ1-2	TRBV6-1	TGTGCCAGTCAACCCGGGAGGCTCCTGGATGGCTACACCTTC	CASQPGRLLDGYTF
NA	TRBD1	TRBJ2-1	TRBV6-4	TGTGCCAGCAGTGCCGACAGGGGATACAATGAGCAGTTCTTC	CASSADRGYNEQFF
NA	TRBD2	TRBJ2-7	TRBV7-9	TGTGCCAGCAGCTTATCATTGGGGGGGACTAACTCCTACGAGCAGTACTTC	CASSLSLGGTNSYEQYF
NA	TRBD2	TRBJ2-1	TRBV18	TGTGCCAGCTCACCAGAATCCCCACTAGCGGGGGTGAGCTCCTACAATGAGCAGTTCTTC	CASSPESPLAGVSSYNEQFF
NA	NA	TRBJ2-6	TRBV19	TGTGCCAGTAGTATTGGTCAGGGTGGGGCCAACGTCCTGACTTTC	CASSIGQGGANVLTF
once	TRBD2	TRBJ2-2	TRBV7-3	TGTGCCAGCAGCTCGGGACTAGCGGGAGTAGGAACCGGGGAGCTGTTTTTT	CASSSGLAGVGTGELFF
NA	TRBD2	TRBJ2-3	TRBV28	TGTGCCAGCAGTCCCTTGACTAGCGGGAGGAAGGATACGCAGTATTTT	CASSPLTSGRKDTQYF
few	NA	TRBJ1-5	TRBV7-9	TGTGCCAGCAGCCTGGGGGGTAAGCCCCAGCATTTT	CASSLGGKPQHF
NA	NA	TRBJ2-7	TRBV27	TGTGCCAGCAGTTTAGGGGCACCCCCCTACGAGCAGTACTTC	CASSLGAPPYEQYF
NA	NA	TRBJ1-5	TRBV19	TGTGCCAGTAGTATTGCAGGGGGCAATCAGCCCCAGCATTTT	CASSIAGGNQPQHF
NA	NA	TRBJ1-2	TRBV11-1	TGTGCCAGCAGCTTAGTTTCCAGCAACTATGGCTACACCTTC	CASSLVSSNYGYTF
NA	TRBD2	TRBJ2-3	TRBV5-1	TGCGCCAGCAGACTAGCGGGGGACTACACAGATACGCAGTATTTT	CASRLAGDYTDTQYF
NA	NA	TRBJ2-3	TRBV5-1	TGCGCCAGCAGCTTTGGCTTCACCGCCACAGATACGCAGTATTTT	CASSFGFTATDTQYF
NA	NA	TRBJ2-1	TRBV28	TGTGCCAGCAGTTTGGGACTTTCCAATGAGCAGTTCTTC	CASSLGLSNEQFF
NA	TRBD1	TRBJ1-5	TRBV19	TGTGCCAGTAGTATTGGGACAGGGGGGGAGCCCCAGCATTTT	CASSIGTGGEPQHF
NA	TRBD1	TRBJ1-1	TRBV7-9	TGTGCCACCCTATATCTGGGGACAGGGGTTTCTGAAGCTTTCTTT	CATLYLGTGVSEAFF
NA	TRBD2	TRBJ2-1	TRBV5-8	TGTGCCAGCAGCTTGATTCGACTAGCGGGAGGGGCCCGCAATGAGCAGTTCTTC	CASSLIRLAGGARNEQFF
NA	NA	TRBJ1-4	TRBV9	TGTGCCAGCAGCGTAGACAGGGATGACAAACTGTTTTTT	CASSVDRDDKLFF
NA	NA	TRBJ2-7	TRBV18	TGTGCCAGCTCAGACCGGGACTCCTACGAGCAGTACTTC	CASSDRDSYEQYF
NA	NA	TRBJ2-2	TRBV4-1	TGCGCCAGCAGCCAAGTAGGGACCGGGGAGCTGTTTTTT	CASSQVGTGELFF
NA	TRBD1	TRBJ1-1	TRBV7-9	TGTGCCAGCAGCTTTCCGGGACAGGGGGAATGGAACACTGAAGCTTTCTTT	CASSFPGQGEWNTEAFF
NA	NA	TRBJ1-4	TRBV25-1	TGTGCCAGCAGTCAGGGGACTAATGAAAAACTGTTTTTT	CASSQGTNEKLFF
NA	NA	TRBJ2-7	TRBV4-2	TGTGCCAGCAGCCAAGCAAGGGTCGAGCAGTACTTC	CASSQARVEQYF
NA	NA	TRBJ1-1	TRBV7-6	TGTGCCAGCAGCTTAGCACCGGGGGCCTCGAACACTGAAGCTTTCTTT	CASSLAPGASNTEAFF
NA	TRBD2	TRBJ2-3	TRBV7-9	TGTGCCAGCAGCCGGACTAGCGGGGTCAACACAGATACGCAGTATTTT	CASSRTSGVNTDTQYF
once	NA	TRBJ2-6	TRBV7-6	TGTGCCAGCAGCTTAGCGGTCCCCGTCTCTGGGGCCAACGTCCTGACTTTC	CASSLAVPVSGANVLTF
NA	TRBD2	TRBJ2-3	TRBV7-9	TGTGCCAGCAGCTTGGAAAGTTTAGCGGGAGTTCGGACAGATACGCAGTATTTT	CASSLESLAGVRTDTQYF
NA	NA	TRBJ2-7	TRBV15	TGTGCCACCAGCAGAGATATAAGGACCTCAATTGCAGACGAGCAGTACTTC	CATSRDIRTSIADEQYF
NA	TRBD1	TRBJ2-2	TRBV2	TGTGCCAGCAGGGGGCTGGGACAGCTGATCGGGGAGCTGTTTTTT	CASRGLGQLIGELFF
NA	NA	TRBJ2-5	TRBV19	TGTGCCAGTAGTGGCCGGGACGGGGGAGAGACCCAGTACTTC	CASSGRDGGETQYF
NA	NA	TRBJ2-1	TRBV9	TGTGCCAGCAGCAAAACCACCGCCTCCTACAATGAGCAGTTCTTC	CASSKTTASYNEQFF
NA	TRBD2	TRBJ2-7	TRBV9	TGTGCCAGCAGCGTGGGGGGGGACTCCTACGAGCAGTACTTC	CASSVGGDSYEQYF
NA	NA	TRBJ2-2	TRBV7-9	TGTGCCAGCAGCCGGGCCCTGGAGGGCGTGGGTACCGGGGAGCTGTTTTTT	CASSRALEGVGTGELFF
NA	NA	TRBJ2-1	TRBV23-1	TGCGCCAGCAGTTCGGATGAGCAGTTCTTC	CASSSDEQFF
NA	NA	TRBJ2-3	TRBV2	TGTGCCAGCACCCCCCCGGGAGATACGCAGTATTTT	CASTPPGDTQYF
NA	TRBD1	TRBJ2-7	TRBV27	TGTGCCAGCAGCCCCGACAGGGGATACGAGCAGTACTTC	CASSPDRGYEQYF
NA	TRBD2	TRBJ2-5	TRBV5-8	TGTGCCAGCAGCCGGACTAGCGGGAGGTTAGGGGAGACCCAGTACTTC	CASSRTSGRLGETQYF
NA	NA	TRBJ2-4	TRBV6-5	TGTGCCAGCAGTTACGCATCGCTGGGGGACATTCAGTACTTC	CASSYASLGDIQYF
NA	NA	TRBJ2-2	TRBV7-9	TGTGCCAGCAGCTCAGGTGCCGGGGAGCTGTTTTTT	CASSSGAGELFF
NA	TRBD2	TRBJ2-7	TRBV5-5	TGTGCCAGCAGCCCCCGGGGGGGACTCAGTTCCTACGAGCAGTACTTC	CASSPRGGLSSYEQYF
NA	TRBD1	TRBJ2-7	TRBV18	TGTGCCAGCTCACCATATGACAGGGTGTTTCCCTACGAGCAGTACTTC	CASSPYDRVFPYEQYF
NA	NA	TRBJ1-5	TRBV18	TGTGCCAGCTCACCGAGTGGCGGAGGCAATCAGCCCCAGCATTTT	CASSPSGGGNQPQHF